This T cell receptor beta chain was found in a study of blood T cell repertoires in COVID-19. Study-level information: Donors in the United States, Italy and Spain gave samples during acute or convalescent COVID-19. T cells, B-cell-depleted T cells, or PBMCs supplied cDNA or gDNA.

The V and J ends lost 3 bases and 3 bases respectively, with 11 bases between them. The CDR3 spans 14 residues. Germline V gene data show CDR1 as SGHTA and CDR2 as FQGNSA. Assay used: immunoSEQ multiplex PCR; TCRdb lists only in-frame clones, some missing. The data contain some 270,000 clones, around nine tenths of them seen just once; the ten biggest clones take up about 1.7%. Self-reported history from a screening survey and questionnaire set each donor's cohort. Two negative PCRs, clearance, or symptom resolution characterized the recovered Cohort 3 donors. The sequence was obtained from a woman between 40 and 50 years old who had recovered from COVID-19. V is TRBV7-2 and J is TRBJ2-5, with D tentatively TRBD1 (5 bases). Sequencing used PBMCs or T cells enriched from blood (not recorded which). As DNA, the CDR3 is TGTGCCAGCAGCTTCAATAGGGGTAAAGAGACCCAGTACTTC. This encodes CASSFNRGKETQYF.